A selection of T cell receptor beta chains follows, all from one sample in a study of vaccination and CD4 T cells after COVID-19. These receptors' targets are unknown. MiXCR, run by TCRdb on the PCR reads, gives a single entry per CDR3 protein. Among some 16,000 distinct CDR3 sequences listed, roughly half were seen once. Sequenced here: cultured CD4+ T cells from blood, sampled after SARS-CoV-2 vaccination. The origin of the receptors is a human donor with COVID-19. Both conserved end residues are part of each CDR3. The order of the fields is V gene, J gene, CDR3 length, D gene, clone size, CDR3 protein, CDR3 DNA. The D gene is left open where the match is weak. Expanded clones are given a class, and other clones once, few, many or no size at all.

TRBV27	TRBJ1-1	17	NA	NA	CASSPRQAGPLNTEAFF	TGTGCCAGCAGTCCCAGGCAGGCAGGGCCCTTGAACACTGAAGCTTTCTTT
TRBV28	TRBJ1-6	13	NA	NA	CAIGSSYNSPLHF	TGTGCCATCGGGAGCTCCTATAATTCACCCCTCCACTTT
TRBV2	TRBJ2-5	15	TRBD2	NA	CASRARGGQMETQYF	TGTGCCAGCAGGGCACGGGGGGGCCAAATGGAGACCCAGTACTTC
TRBV29-1	TRBJ1-2	13	NA	NA	CSVVVQGLYGYTF	TGCAGCGTTGTTGTGCAGGGTCTATATGGCTACACCTTC
TRBV5-5	TRBJ1-2	12	NA	NA	CASSLAGDGYTF	TGTGCCAGCAGCTTGGCCGGCGATGGCTACACCTTC
TRBV12-3/TRBV12-4	TRBJ2-5	16	TRBD1	NA	CASSPWTGVGQETQYF	TGTGCCAGCAGTCCCTGGACAGGGGTTGGGCAAGAGACCCAGTACTTC
TRBV2	TRBJ1-2	12	NA	NA	CASRRGDYGYTF	TGTGCCAGCCGGAGGGGGGACTATGGCTACACCTTC
TRBV7-2	TRBJ2-7	15	TRBD2	NA	CASSLVLAGGDEQYF	TGTGCCAGCAGCTTAGTTTTAGCGGGGGGCGACGAGCAGTACTTC
TRBV20-1	TRBJ1-5	16	NA	NA	CSATLEGGLGNQPQHF	TGCAGTGCTACCCTCGAGGGGGGGTTGGGCAATCAGCCCCAGCATTTT
TRBV27	TRBJ2-3	16	TRBD2	NA	CASSSLTSILANTQYF	TGTGCCAGCAGTAGCCTGACTAGCATTTTAGCAAATACGCAGTATTTT
TRBV20-1	TRBJ1-6	16	TRBD1	NA	CSARKQTGGVGSPLHF	TGCAGTGCTAGAAAACAAACAGGGGGTGTTGGGTCACCCCTCCACTTT
TRBV5-5	TRBJ1-5	15	TRBD1	NA	CASSRDDRENQPQHF	TGTGCCAGCAGCAGAGATGACAGGGAAAATCAGCCCCAGCATTTT
TRBV5-1	TRBJ1-2	16	NA	NA	CASSLDPQESYYGYTF	TGCGCCAGCAGCTTGGATCCCCAGGAATCGTACTATGGCTACACCTTC
TRBV20-1	TRBJ2-2	16	NA	NA	CSARDPAAPNTGELFF	TGCAGTGCTAGAGATCCCGCAGCCCCGAACACCGGGGAGCTGTTTTTT
TRBV24-1	TRBJ1-5	14	TRBD1	few	CATRETGLNQPQHF	TGTGCCACCAGGGAGACAGGGCTCAATCAGCCCCAGCATTTT
TRBV7-8	TRBJ2-5	13	NA	NA	CASSRPGPETQYF	TGTGCCAGCAGTCGTCCGGGGCCAGAGACCCAGTACTTC
TRBV27	TRBJ2-3	13	NA	few	CASSLLEGRLQYF	TGTGCCAGCAGTTTACTTGAGGGTCGCTTGCAGTATTTT
TRBV19	TRBJ2-3	14	NA	few	CASSRAGPPDTQYF	TGTGCCAGTAGTCGTGCGGGACCTCCCGATACGCAGTATTTT
TRBV20-1	TRBJ1-3	13	TRBD1	NA	CSAAQGAGNTIYF	TGCAGTGCTGCACAGGGGGCTGGAAACACCATATATTTT
TRBV7-9	TRBJ1-5	17	NA	NA	CASSLGGGRVSNQPQHF	TGTGCCAGCAGCTTAGGGGGGGGTAGGGTTAGCAATCAGCCCCAGCATTTT
TRBV6-1	TRBJ2-2	15	NA	few	CASSRKRANTGELFF	TGTGCCAGCAGTCGAAAGCGGGCGAACACCGGGGAGCTGTTTTTT
TRBV27	TRBJ2-7	16	NA	NA	CASSLFRPPLSYEQYF	TGTGCCAGCAGTTTATTCAGGCCTCCTCTCTCCTACGAGCAGTACTTC
TRBV20-1	TRBJ2-3	14	NA	NA	CSAPDKLLQWTQYF	TGCAGTGCTCCGGACAAACTACTTCAGTGGACGCAGTATTTT
TRBV7-9	TRBJ2-4	14	NA	NA	CASSPPAGKNIQYF	TGTGCCAGCAGCCCACCGGCTGGCAAAAACATTCAGTACTTC
TRBV5-1	TRBJ1-2	15	TRBD1	NA	CASSLGGTGDYGYTF	TGCGCCAGCAGCTTGGGGGGGACAGGGGACTATGGCTACACCTTC
TRBV20-1	TRBJ2-2	19	NA	NA	CSARDHRRGQGGSTGELFF	TGCAGTGCTAGAGATCACAGACGCGGACAGGGCGGGAGCACCGGGGAGCTGTTTTTT
TRBV10-3	TRBJ2-3	16	TRBD1	NA	CAISDFGQGITDTQYF	TGTGCCATCAGTGATTTTGGACAGGGGATAACAGATACGCAGTATTTT
TRBV7-8	TRBJ2-6	16	NA	NA	CASSFSQHSGANVLTF	TGTGCCAGCAGCTTTTCACAGCACTCTGGGGCCAACGTCCTGACTTTC
TRBV7-8	TRBJ1-5	14	NA	few	CASSSGPDSQPQHF	TGTGCCAGCAGCTCTGGACCGGACAGTCAGCCCCAGCATTTT
TRBV7-3	TRBJ1-1	16	TRBD1	few	CASSLGTGRGNTEAFF	TGTGCCAGCAGCCTAGGGACAGGAAGGGGGAACACTGAAGCTTTCTTT
TRBV4-2	TRBJ1-5	16	NA	NA	CASSLSTLYSNQPQHF	TGTGCCAGCAGCCTATCGACACTATATAGCAATCAGCCCCAGCATTTT
TRBV20-1	TRBJ2-7	15	NA	NA	CSARAWGLEPYEQYF	TGCAGTGCTAGAGCCTGGGGCCTAGAACCCTACGAGCAGTACTTC
TRBV7-6	TRBJ2-1	16	TRBD2	NA	CASSLTGLAVYNEQFF	TGTGCCAGCAGCTTAACTGGACTAGCGGTCTACAATGAGCAGTTCTTC
TRBV11-2	TRBJ2-5	16	TRBD2	NA	CASSLRLAGGQETQYF	TGTGCCAGCAGCTTGAGACTAGCGGGGGGTCAAGAGACCCAGTACTTC
TRBV7-2	TRBJ2-1	14	NA	NA	CASSSAGVGIEQFF	TGTGCCAGCAGCTCGGCAGGGGTGGGTATTGAGCAGTTCTTC
TRBV11-3	TRBJ2-3	14	NA	once	CASSLDLGTDTQYF	TGTGCCAGCAGCTTAGATCTCGGCACAGATACGCAGTATTTT
TRBV5-4	TRBJ2-1	14	NA	NA	CASSVTGSNNEQFF	TGTGCCAGCAGCGTAACCGGGTCAAACAATGAGCAGTTCTTC
TRBV7-9	TRBJ1-5	14	NA	NA	CASSLDGFNQPQHF	TGTGCCAGCAGCTTAGACGGTTTCAATCAGCCCCAGCATTTT
TRBV11-2	TRBJ1-2	14	NA	NA	CASSLVRSNYGYTF	TGTGCCAGCAGCTTGGTCAGATCTAACTATGGCTACACCTTC
TRBV20-1	TRBJ2-7	15	TRBD1	NA	CSARDSGQDPYEQYF	TGCAGTGCTAGAGATTCGGGACAGGACCCCTACGAGCAGTACTTC
TRBV19	TRBJ1-1	14	NA	once	CASTPNRLETEAFF	TGTGCCAGTACCCCAAATCGACTGGAGACTGAAGCTTTCTTT
TRBV19	TRBJ1-1	16	TRBD1	NA	CASSREKGTGRGEAFF	TGTGCCAGTAGTAGGGAAAAGGGGACAGGGCGCGGTGAAGCTTTCTTT
TRBV2	TRBJ2-7	18	TRBD1	NA	CASSKGDRVYSGPYEQYF	TGTGCCAGCAGCAAAGGGGACAGGGTCTACTCCGGACCCTACGAGCAGTACTTC
TRBV4-3	TRBJ2-5	14	NA	NA	CASSQDGRAETQYF	TGCGCCAGCAGCCAAGATGGCAGGGCAGAGACCCAGTACTTC
TRBV19	TRBJ1-5	17	TRBD1	NA	CASSIKGQVGPLQPQHF	TGTGCCAGTAGTATAAAGGGACAGGTGGGCCCTCTCCAGCCCCAGCATTTT
TRBV12-3/TRBV12-4	TRBJ2-5	15	NA	NA	CASKLDRGKGETQYF	TGTGCCAGCAAACTTGACAGAGGGAAGGGAGAGACCCAGTACTTC
TRBV10-3	TRBJ2-1	12	NA	NA	CAISGQNFEQFF	TGTGCCATCAGTGGTCAGAACTTCGAGCAGTTCTTC
TRBV7-6	TRBJ1-1	15	NA	NA	CASSPRLGRDTEAFF	TGTGCCAGCAGCCCCCGCCTGGGCAGGGATACTGAAGCTTTCTTT
TRBV6-5	TRBJ2-5	16	TRBD1	few	CASSYQIQGRQETQYF	TGTGCCAGCAGTTACCAAATACAGGGGCGCCAAGAGACCCAGTACTTC
TRBV6-5	TRBJ2-2	15	NA	NA	CASSSRDGSSRELFF	TGTGCCAGCAGTTCCCGGGACGGGAGTAGTAGGGAGCTGTTTTTT
TRBV7-2	TRBJ2-5	15	TRBD1	once	CASSPGQGMEETQYF	TGTGCCAGCAGCCCGGGACAGGGGATGGAAGAGACCCAGTACTTC
TRBV7-2	TRBJ1-3	13	NA	NA	CASSGYSGNTIYF	TGTGCCAGCAGCGGATACTCTGGAAACACCATATATTTT
TRBV7-9	TRBJ1-3	11	NA	few	CASSFFPEIYF	TGTGCCAGCAGCTTCTTTCCAGAGATATATTTT
TRBV19	TRBJ1-6	13	NA	NA	CASKGVYNSPLHF	TGTGCCAGTAAAGGGGTTTATAATTCACCCCTCCACTTT